Shown below are 8 T cell receptor beta chains from a single sample sequenced in a study of response to subunit inactivated influenza vaccine. TCRdb itself ran the RT-PCR reads through MiXCR, one entry per CDR3 protein. The sample has more than 400,000 distinct CDR3 sequences, 7.2% seen once. Sequenced here: PBMCs from blood, sampled roughly 24 months after vaccination. The receptors come from a man aged 45 to 75 who received an inactivated influenza vaccine.

This chain joins TRBV10-3 and TRBJ1-2; no firm D call. V lost 4 bases and J 0 bases, leaving 6 bases between the germline ends. The germline CDR1 and CDR2 sequences are ENHRY and SYGVKD. CDR3 length equals 13 residues. Here the CDR3 DNA reads TGTGCCATCAGTGGGGGTTCTAACTATGGCTACACCTTC. This translates into CAISGGSNYGYTF.

This clonotype turned up a few times. The rearrangement uses TRBV7-2 and TRBJ1-2; D is ambiguous. V dropped 0 bases and J dropped 3 bases, with 11 bases sitting between them. This CDR3 comprises 15 residues. Germline V lookup: CDR1 SGHTA, CDR2 FQGNSA. CDR3 DNA sequence: TGTGCCAGCAGCTTAGCTTCGGGGATACACTATGGCTACACCTTC. Translation: CASSLASGIHYGYTF.

The chain combines TRBV10-3 with TRBJ1-2; D gene uncertain. This CDR3 is 16 amino acids long. CDR1 is ENHRY, CDR2 SYGVKD, per germline. Trimming removed 10 bases at V and 2 bases at J, with 23 bases between. This CDR3 reads CATQERTRSLNYGYTF. As DNA, the CDR3 is TGTGCCACCCAAGAACGGACCCGATCTCTAAACTATGGCTACACCTTC.

The V gene is TRBV29-1, the J gene TRBJ2-7; D could derive from TRBD1 or TRBD2 (5 bases each). Germline values: CDR1 SQVTM, CDR2 ANQGSEA. Trimming took 3 bases from V and 2 from J, leaving 11 bases between them. The CDR3 has 13 amino acids. CDR3 coding DNA: TGCAGCGTTGAGGGGGAACTAGCCTACGAGCAGTACTTC. Its protein product is CSVEGELAYEQYF.

This clonotype was observed a handful of times. The chain links TRBV29-1 to TRBJ2-1, with TRBD2 matching over 10 bases. CDR1 and CDR2 from the germline V gene are SQVTM and ANQGSEA. V shed 6 bases and J 4 bases; nucleotides not matched to a gene: 21. This CDR3 region has 19 residues. The CDR3 DNA sequence: TGCAGCGTCCCTGGGTGGGGAGTTGGTAGCGGGAGGATTTACAATGAGCAGTTCTTC. The encoded protein is CSVPGWGVGSGRIYNEQFF.

The chain carries TRBV9 and TRBJ2-2; D is undetermined. Trimming removed 2 bases from V and 7 bases from J, with 6 bases in between. This CDR3 is built from 12 residues. Germline V CDR1 and CDR2: SGDLS, YYNGEE. The CDR3 loop is CASSVQGGELFF. The CDR3 nucleotides read TGTGCCAGCAGCGTCCAAGGCGGGGAGCTGTTTTTT. The full variable domain, with the rest looked up from reference TRBV9 and TRBJ2-2, is DSGVTQTPKHLITATGQRVTLRCSPRSGDLSVYWYQQSLDQGLQFLIQYYNGEERAKGNILERFSAQQFPDLHSELNLSSLELGDSALYFCASSVQGGELFFGEGSRLTVL.

The chain carries TRBV20-1 and TRBJ2-1; tentative D call: TRBD1 (6 bases). V lost 5 bases to trimming and J lost 8 bases, with 19 bases between them. CDR3 size: 14 residues. Germline CDR1 reads DFQATT; CDR2 reads SNEGSKA (reference sequence). CDR3 protein: CSAGGPRWLDEQFF. In nucleotides, the CDR3 is TGCAGTGCTGGGGGCCCTAGATGGCTCGATGAGCAGTTCTTC.

This clonotype was counted a few times. The rearrangement uses TRBV5-1 and TRBJ1-1; 7 nucleotides match TRBD1. Germline assignment: CDR1 SGHRS and CDR2 YFSETQ. The CDR3 sequence is 14 residues long. Trimming cost V 4 bases and J 2 bases; bases outside gene matches: 5. CDR3 DNA sequence: TGCGCCAGCAGCGCCGGGACAGAAAACACTGAAGCTTTCTTT. Amino acid sequence: CASSAGTENTEAFF.